This paragraph covers one T cell receptor (beta chain) sequence. This entry belongs to a study of shared clonotypes between healthy human individuals. Naive CD8 cells lacked CD45RO and underwent positive selection for CCR7, leaving out terminally differentiated effector memory CD45RA+ cells. This CDR3 contains 14 residues. The V gene's germline CDR1 is SGHKS and CDR2 YYEKEE (reference sequence). V was pared by 2 bases and J by 0 bases, with 9 bases between. Measured with immunoSEQ multiplex PCR; TCRdb has only the in-frame clones, and not every one. The table records approximately 2,000,000 clones, over 85% of them present only once.

The chain uses TRBV5-5 and TRBJ2-7; D unclear. The sequence derives from a man aged 18 to 30 in good health. Some clones in this sample may be carry-over from other donors' samples. The source material was naive CD8+ T cells from PBMCs. The chain's CDR3 is CASSFSRSSYEQYF. Written as DNA, the CDR3 is TGTGCCAGCAGCTTCTCTCGGAGCTCCTACGAGCAGTACTTC.